A single T cell receptor beta chain is shown here with its context. Primers included in the PCR were 60 Vbeta and 13 Jbeta primers. Data came from immunoSEQ multiplex PCR; TCRdb stores just in-frame clones and leaves some out. The table lists 130,000 or so clones, roughly 75% of them singletons. This entry belongs to a study of cytomegalovirus exposure and HLA in healthy donors. The CDR3 spans 14 residues. Germline CDR1 reads SGHRS; CDR2 reads YFSETQ. V was shortened by 4 bases and J by 2 bases, with 11 bases between the two germline ends. V and J are TRBV5-1 and TRBJ2-3, with D perhaps TRBD1 (6 bases). Input material: PBMCs. The TCR was taken from a man aged 30 to 45 in good health and CMV-seronegative. The DNA of the CDR3 is TGCGCCAGCAGCCAGGGGCCGACCACAGATACGCAGTATTTT. Protein product: CASSQGPTTDTQYF.